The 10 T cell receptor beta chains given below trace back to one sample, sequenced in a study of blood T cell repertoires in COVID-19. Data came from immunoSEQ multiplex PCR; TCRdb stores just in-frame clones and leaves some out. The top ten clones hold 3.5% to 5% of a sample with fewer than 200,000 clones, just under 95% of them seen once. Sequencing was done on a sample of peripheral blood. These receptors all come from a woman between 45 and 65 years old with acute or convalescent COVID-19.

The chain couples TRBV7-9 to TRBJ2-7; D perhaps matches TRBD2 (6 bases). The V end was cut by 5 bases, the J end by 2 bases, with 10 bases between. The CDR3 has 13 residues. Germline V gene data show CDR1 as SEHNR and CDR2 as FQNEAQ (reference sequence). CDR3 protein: CASSGGITYEQYF. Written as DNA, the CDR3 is TGTGCCAGCAGCGGAGGGATTACCTACGAGCAGTACTTC.

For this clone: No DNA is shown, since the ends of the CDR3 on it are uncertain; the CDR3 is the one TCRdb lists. The CDR3 is CASSFGPGEAFF. V gene TRBV12-3 or TRBV12-4 combines with J gene TRBJ1-1; TRBD1 is taken as the D call from the table, unchecked against the DNA. The CDR3 is 12 amino acids in total, end residues counted.

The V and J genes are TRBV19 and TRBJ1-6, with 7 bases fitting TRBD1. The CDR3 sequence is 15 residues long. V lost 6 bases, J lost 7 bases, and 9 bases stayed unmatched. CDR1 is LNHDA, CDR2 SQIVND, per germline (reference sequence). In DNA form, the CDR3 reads TGTGCCAGTAGATACTCCGGACAGGCCAATTCACCCCTCCACTTT. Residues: CASRYSGQANSPLHF.

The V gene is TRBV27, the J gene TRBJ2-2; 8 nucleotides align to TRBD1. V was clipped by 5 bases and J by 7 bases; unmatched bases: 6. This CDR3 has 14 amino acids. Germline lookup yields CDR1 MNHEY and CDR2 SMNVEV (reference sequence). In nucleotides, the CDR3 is TGTGCCAGCAGTCAGGGACAGGATAGCGGGGAGCTGTTTTTT. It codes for CASSQGQDSGELFF.

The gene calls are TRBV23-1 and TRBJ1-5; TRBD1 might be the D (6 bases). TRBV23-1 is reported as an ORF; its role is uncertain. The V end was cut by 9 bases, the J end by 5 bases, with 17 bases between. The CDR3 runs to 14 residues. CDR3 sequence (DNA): TGCGCCAGTCAGAACAGGGTCTTGCATCAGCCCCAGCATTTT. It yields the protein CASQNRVLHQPQHF.

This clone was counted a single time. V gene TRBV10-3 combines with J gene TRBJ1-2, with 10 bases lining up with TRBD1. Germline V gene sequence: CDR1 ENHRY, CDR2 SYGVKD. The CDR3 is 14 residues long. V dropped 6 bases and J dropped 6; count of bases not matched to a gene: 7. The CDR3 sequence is CAISVDRGLDGYTF. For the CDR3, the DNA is TGTGCCATCAGCGTGGACAGGGGGTTAGATGGCTACACCTTC.

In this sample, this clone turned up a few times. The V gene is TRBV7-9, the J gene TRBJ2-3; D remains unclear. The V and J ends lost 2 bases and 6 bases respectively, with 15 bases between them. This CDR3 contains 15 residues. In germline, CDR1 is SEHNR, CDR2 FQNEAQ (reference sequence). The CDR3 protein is CASSLITVLGDTQYF. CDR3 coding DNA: TGTGCCAGCAGCTTAATCACGGTGCTGGGCGATACGCAGTATTTT.

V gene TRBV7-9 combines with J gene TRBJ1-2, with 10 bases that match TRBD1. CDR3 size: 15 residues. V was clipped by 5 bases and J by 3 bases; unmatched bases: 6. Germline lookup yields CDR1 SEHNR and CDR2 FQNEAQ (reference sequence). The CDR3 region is CASSDWDRGHYGYTF. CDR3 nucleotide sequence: TGTGCCAGCAGCGATTGGGACAGGGGACACTATGGCTACACCTTC.

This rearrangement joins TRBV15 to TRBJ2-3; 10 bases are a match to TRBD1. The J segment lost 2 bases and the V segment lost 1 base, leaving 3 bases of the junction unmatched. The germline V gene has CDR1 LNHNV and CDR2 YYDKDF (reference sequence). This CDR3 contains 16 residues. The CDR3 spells CATSRGRQGATDTQYF. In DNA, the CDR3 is TGTGCCACCAGCAGAGGACGACAGGGGGCCACAGATACGCAGTATTTT.

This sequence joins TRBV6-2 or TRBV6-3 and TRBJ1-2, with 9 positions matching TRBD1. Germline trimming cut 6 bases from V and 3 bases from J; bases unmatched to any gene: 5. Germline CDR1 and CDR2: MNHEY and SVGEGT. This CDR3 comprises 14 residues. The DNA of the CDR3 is TGTGCCAGCAGGTACAGGGGGCGCGACTATGGCTACACCTTC. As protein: CASRYRGRDYGYTF.